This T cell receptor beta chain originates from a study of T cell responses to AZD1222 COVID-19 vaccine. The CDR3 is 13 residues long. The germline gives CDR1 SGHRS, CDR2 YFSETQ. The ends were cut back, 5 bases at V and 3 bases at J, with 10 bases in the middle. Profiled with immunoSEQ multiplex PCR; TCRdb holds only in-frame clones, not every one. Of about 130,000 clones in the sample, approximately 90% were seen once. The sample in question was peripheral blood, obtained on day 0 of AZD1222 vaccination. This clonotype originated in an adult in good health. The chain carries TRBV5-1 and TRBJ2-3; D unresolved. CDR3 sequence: CASRGPATDTQYF. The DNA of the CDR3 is TGCGCCAGCAGGGGCCCAGCGACAGATACGCAGTATTTT.